The clone carrying this T cell receptor (beta chain) was detected many times. Antigen unknown. This sample is drawn from a study of CD8 T cells in ankylosing spondylitis. As the method for making TCR beta libraries, quantitative 5'-RACE with molecular barcodes was used. A single record per CDR3 protein comes from TCRdb applying MiXCR to the 5' RACE reads. The data contain about 130,000 distinct CDR3 sequences, around 7% of them singletons. The study, taken as a whole, reports: Some of the motif variants had earlier been found in reactive arthritis patients' fluid and blood. Clones linked to disease, bearing a CD8+ phenotype, were relatively rare in peripheral blood.

In germline, CDR1 is SGHTA, CDR2 FQGTGA. Losses at the gene ends were 0 bases for V and 3 bases for J; bases not matched to a gene: 4. CDR3 length: 16 amino acids. The sample comprised blood, either unsorted or a sorted T cell fraction (not recorded which). This clonotype was sampled from a male donor with ankylosing spondylitis or in good health (not recorded which). The rearrangement joins TRBV7-3 to TRBJ2-3; 9 bases are a match to TRBD1. CDR3 protein: CASSLTTGGRTDTQYF. The CDR3 bases are TGTGCCAGCAGCTTAACAACAGGGGGCAGGACAGATACGCAGTATTTT.